The 27 T cell receptor beta chains given below trace back to one sample, sequenced in a study of T cell changes during pregnancy in multiple sclerosis. Libraries were prepared by immunoSEQ multiplex PCR; TCRdb keeps only in-frame clonotypes and omits some of them. The sample consists of around 110,000 clones, more than 80% of them appearing once. The sequencing used peripheral blood, collected before pregnancy. Source of these receptors: a female donor with multiple sclerosis, enrolled in a pregnancy study.

The rearrangement links TRBV5-4 to TRBJ2-7, with 8 nucleotides matching TRBD2. V lost 5 bases, J lost 6 bases, and 13 bases stayed unmatched. This CDR3 has 15 residues. CDR1 is SGHNT, CDR2 YYREEE, per germline (reference sequence). CDR3 nucleotides: TGTGCCAGCAGTCCGACCCCCGGGACTAGATCCGAGCAGTACTTC. This codes for CASSPTPGTRSEQYF.

This rearrangement joins TRBV5-5 to TRBJ1-2, with D perhaps matching TRBD1 (5 bases). The germline gives CDR1 SGHKS, CDR2 YYEKEE (reference sequence). V was pared by 0 bases and J by 6 bases, with 12 bases between. The CDR3 loop spans 14 amino acids. The CDR3 coding sequence is TGTGCCAGCAGCTTGGGTATGACAGCTAATGGCTACACCTTC. Translation gives CASSLGMTANGYTF.

This chain uses TRBV6-6 with TRBJ2-7; no definite D call. The CDR3 is made up of 11 amino acids. CDR1 and CDR2 (germline): MNHNY, SVGAGI (reference sequence). Trimming removed 5 bases at V and 7 bases at J, with 9 bases between. CDR3 residues: CASSPLEEQYF. CDR3 DNA: TGTGCCAGCAGTCCGCTGGAGGAGCAGTACTTC.

This sequence joins TRBV14 and TRBJ1-2; no firm D call. V was clipped by 1 base and J by 0 bases, with 3 bases between them. This CDR3 spans 13 amino acids. Germline values: CDR1 SGHDN, CDR2 FVKESK. The DNA for the CDR3 is TGTGCCAGCAGCCAAGCCACTAACTATGGCTACACCTTC. Amino acid sequence: CASSQATNYGYTF. The variable domain in full, completed from reference TRBV14 and TRBJ1-2, reads EAGVTQFPSHSVIEKGQTVTLRCDPISGHDNLYWYRRVMGKEIKFLLHFVKESKQDESGMPNNRFLAERTGGTYSTLKVQPAELEDSGVYFCASSQATNYGYTFGSGTRLTVV.

The chain recombines TRBV10-2 with TRBJ1-3; 7 nucleotides match TRBD1. V dropped 8 bases and J dropped 4; count of bases not matched to a gene: 14. CDR3 length: 16 amino acids. Looked up from germline, CDR1 is WSHSY and CDR2 is SAAADI. The CDR3 spells CASSTRGEIGGNTIYF. The CDR3, as DNA: TGCGCCAGCTCAACCAGGGGGGAGATAGGAGGAAACACCATATATTTT.

CDR3 sequence: CCHTGDTEAFF. For the CDR3, the DNA is TGCTGCCATACGGGGGACACTGAAGCTTTCTTT. The chain employs TRBV20-1 and TRBJ1-1, with D perhaps TRBD1 (5 bases). This CDR3 region has 11 residues. Germline CDR1 reads DFQATT; CDR2 reads SNEGSKA (reference sequence).

The rearrangement joins TRBV9 to TRBJ1-6, with a possible D match to TRBD1 (5 bases). This CDR3 contains 16 residues. V lost 3 bases and J lost 7, with 17 bases in between. CDR1 is SGDLS and CDR2 is YYNGEE in the germline V gene. CDR3 nucleotides: TGTGCCAGCAGCGAGTTTGGCGGGGGTTCAAATTCACCCCTCCACTTT. Protein product: CASSEFGGGSNSPLHF.

The rearrangement uses TRBV11-2 and TRBJ2-2; the match to TRBD1 covers 8 bases. V shed 4 bases, J shed 1 base, and the junction held 2 bases outside the gene matches. Germline V gene sequence: CDR1 SGHAT, CDR2 FQNNGV. There are 15 residues in the CDR3. CDR3 in amino acids: CASSSDRVNTGELFF. CDR3 DNA: TGTGCCAGCAGCTCGGACAGGGTGAACACCGGGGAGCTGTTTTTT.

V is TRBV7-2 and J is TRBJ2-2, with 8 positions matching TRBD2. Germline values: CDR1 SGHTA, CDR2 FQGNSA. This CDR3 is built from 15 residues. J was trimmed by 5 bases and V by 5 bases; bases with no gene match: 7. In DNA, the CDR3 is TGTGCCAGCAGCCGGCTGGCTAGCGGGACCGGGGAGCTGTTTTTT. Its protein product is CASSRLASGTGELFF. The variable domain in full, completed from reference TRBV7-2 and TRBJ2-2, reads GAGVSQSPSNKVTEKGKDVELRCDPISGHTALYWYRQSLGQGLEFLIYFQGNSAPDKSGLPSDRFSAERTGGSVSTLTIQRTQQEDSAVYLCASSRLASGTGELFFGEGSRLTVL.

V gene TRBV11-3 combines with J gene TRBJ2-2; 8 nucleotides match TRBD1. The V segment lost 6 bases and the J segment 5 bases; nucleotides outside the gene matches: 11. CDR1 SGHNT and CDR2 YENEEA come from the germline V gene. CDR3 length equals 16 residues. The CDR3 is CASRPTWHRGTGELFF. CDR3 nucleotides: TGTGCCAGCAGACCGACCTGGCACAGGGGGACCGGGGAGCTGTTTTTT.

The chain is built from TRBV5-8 and TRBJ2-7, with TRBD1 as a possible D gene (6 bases). The CDR3 sequence is 14 residues long. The germline CDR1 and CDR2 sequences are SGHTS and YDEGEE. The V end lost 4 bases, the J end lost 2 bases, and 13 bases lay between the germline ends. CDR3 amino acids: CASSRTVGAYEQYF. CDR3 bases: TGTGCCAGCAGCAGGACAGTTGGGGCCTACGAGCAGTACTTC.

The chain employs TRBV4-2 and TRBJ1-2; TRBD1 is a possible D gene (6 bases). Germline V CDR1 and CDR2: LGHNA, YNFKEQ. The CDR3 runs to 14 residues. The V end was cut by 5 bases, the J end by 2 bases, with 12 bases between. The CDR3 is CASSVGQGNYGYTF. DNA of the CDR3: TGTGCCAGCAGCGTAGGCCAGGGGAACTATGGCTACACCTTC.

The CDR3 DNA reads TGTGCCAGCAGCTTGAGGACAGGGAGCTATGGCTACACCTTC. It is translated as CASSLRTGSYGYTF. The chain employs TRBV5-6 and TRBJ1-2, with TRBD1 matching 8 bases. Germline values: CDR1 SGHDT, CDR2 YYEEEE. This CDR3 contains 14 residues. The ends lost 1 base at V and 4 bases at J; junction bases unmatched: 3.

The chain joins TRBV11-2 to TRBJ2-3; 8 bases fit TRBD1. There are 16 residues in the CDR3. Germline V gives CDR1 SGHAT, CDR2 FQNNGV. Germline trimming cut 1 base from V and 1 base from J; bases unmatched to any gene: 4. The CDR3 is CASSLVLGQGTDTQYF. CDR3 bases: TGTGCCAGCAGCTTAGTCCTGGGACAGGGCACAGATACGCAGTATTTT.

The rearrangement joins TRBV18 to TRBJ1-2; 7 bases agree with TRBD1. Germline CDR1 KGHSH, CDR2 LQKENI. The CDR3 length is 15 residues. J was trimmed by 5 bases and V by 3 bases; bases with no gene match: 9. CDR3 in DNA: TGTGCCAGCTCACCGACCAGGGGGGAGGAGTATGGCTACACCTTC. Protein sequence: CASSPTRGEEYGYTF. The full variable domain, rest sourced from reference TRBV18 and TRBJ1-2, is NAGVMQNPRHLVRRRGQEARLRCSPMKGHSHVYWYRQLPEEGLKFMVYLQKENIIDESGMPKERFSAEFPKEGPSILRIQQVVRGDSAAYFCASSPTRGEEYGYTFGSGTRLTVV.

This chain connects TRBV11-1 to TRBJ2-1, with TRBD2 matching over 11 bases. Trimming took 5 bases from V and 6 from J; bases not matched to a gene: 6. The V gene's germline CDR1 is SGHAT and CDR2 FQDESV (reference sequence). The CDR3 is 15 amino acids. The CDR3 spells CASSPVSGRANEQFF. The CDR3 nucleotides read TGTGCCAGCAGCCCGGTTAGCGGGAGGGCCAATGAGCAGTTCTTC.

The chain couples TRBV4-1 to TRBJ2-1; D possibly corresponds to TRBD2 (6 bases). The CDR3 loop spans 17 amino acids. Between the trimmed V and J ends, which lost 4 bases and 0 bases, there was a span of 16 bases. Germline V gene data show CDR1 as MGHRA and CDR2 as YSYEKL. The CDR3 DNA reads as TGCGCCAGCAGCCGGGGTTTGGGCGGGGCCTCCTACAATGAGCAGTTCTTC. Translated: CASSRGLGGASYNEQFF.

The chain uses TRBV6-1 and TRBJ2-7, with TRBD1 matching 11 bases. This CDR3 has 16 residues. The V and J ends lost 2 bases and 2 bases, in that order; junction bases with no gene match: 5. The germline gives CDR1 MNHNS, CDR2 SASEGT. CDR3 amino acids: CASSELPGQGAYEQYF. CDR3 nucleotide sequence: TGTGCCAGCAGTGAATTACCGGGACAGGGGGCCTACGAGCAGTACTTC.

This chain connects TRBV27 to TRBJ2-7; TRBD1 might be the D (5 bases). The V end lost 3 bases, the J end lost 1 base, and 10 bases lay between the germline ends. Germline values: CDR1 MNHEY, CDR2 SMNVEV (reference sequence). The length of the CDR3 is 14 residues. The CDR3 sequence is CASSFTPGSYEQYF. The CDR3 bases are TGTGCCAGCAGTTTTACCCCAGGGTCCTACGAGCAGTACTTC.

Of note for this clone: Here the CDR3 omits its conserved ending phenylalanine or tryptophan, so a read error is the likely source. The DNA is left out, because the CDR3 cannot be placed on it with certainty; the CDR3 is given as TCRdb lists it. The chain couples TRBV14 to TRBJ2-3; the table's D call, TRBD2, was not checked against the DNA. Ends included, the CDR3 has 8 residues. From germline, CDR1 is SGHDN and CDR2 FVKESK. CDR3 amino acids: CASSQPGI.

The genes are TRBV19 and TRBJ2-3, with 7 bases matching TRBD1. This CDR3 has 16 residues. Trimming cost V 5 bases and J 0 bases; bases outside gene matches: 8. Germline-derived CDR1 and CDR2 are LNHDA and SQIVND (reference sequence). The CDR3: CASSLRDSSSTDTQYF. The CDR3 DNA sequence: TGTGCCAGTAGTCTCCGGGACAGCAGTAGCACAGATACGCAGTATTTT. Variable domain in full (rest from reference TRBV19 and TRBJ2-3): DGGITQSPKYLFRKEGQNVTLSCEQNLNHDAMYWYRQDPGQGLRLIYYSQIVNDFQKGDIAEGYSVSREKKESFPLTVTSAQKNPTAFYLCASSLRDSSSTDTQYFGPGTRLTVL.

This sequence joins TRBV19 and TRBJ1-5, with D uncertain. Germline CDR1 reads LNHDA; CDR2 reads SQIVND (reference sequence). The CDR3 contains 15 residues. Trimming left V 9 bases short and J 2 bases short, with 17 bases between. The CDR3 spells CASDKMWGGNQPQHF. The CDR3 bases are TGTGCCAGCGATAAAATGTGGGGAGGCAATCAGCCCCAGCATTTT.

V and J are TRBV4-1 and TRBJ1-6, with 7 bases aligning to TRBD1. The germline V gene has CDR1 MGHRA and CDR2 YSYEKL. V lost 1 base, J lost 4 bases, and 1 base stayed unmatched. This CDR3 contains 15 residues. The CDR3 nucleotides are TGCGCCAGCAGCCAAGTACAGGGGTATAATTCACCCCTCCACTTT. Translation: CASSQVQGYNSPLHF.

This clone appeared a single time. CDR3 sequence (DNA): TGTGCCAGCAGCCCAGGGACACCTTATGGCTACACCTTC. Protein product: CASSPGTPYGYTF. V is TRBV7-2 and J is TRBJ1-2, with D possibly matching TRBD1 (6 bases). CDR3 size: 13 residues. V was trimmed by 5 bases and J by 5 bases, leaving 12 bases between them. Germline V gene data show CDR1 as SGHTA and CDR2 as FQGNSA.

This sequence joins TRBV11-2 and TRBJ2-1, with 14 bases matching TRBD2. V was clipped by 5 bases and J by 10 bases; unmatched bases: 10. Germline assignment: CDR1 SGHAT and CDR2 FQNNGV. There are 16 residues in the CDR3. CDR3 in amino acids: CASSPRTSGRYGEQFF. The CDR3 bases are TGTGCCAGCAGCCCCCGGACTAGCGGGAGGTATGGGGAGCAGTTCTTC.

This clone was recorded only once. A junction end diverges from the germline sequence, so it may reflect a read error. The chain has TRBV29-1 and TRBJ1-1, with D hard to call. CDR1 and CDR2 from the germline V gene are SQVTM and ANQGSEA. CDR3 length: 14 amino acids. The CDR3 bases are TGCAGCGTTGGAAGAGATGAAGTGAAGACTGAAGCTTTCTTT. Protein product: CSVGRDEVKTEAFF.

The J gene is TRBJ1-1, the V gene TRBV30, with D perhaps matching TRBD1 (6 bases). Germline values: CDR1 GTSNPN, CDR2 SVGIG (reference sequence). Trimming took 0 bases from V and 1 from J, leaving 9 bases between them. This CDR3 has 14 residues. CDR3 sequence reads: CAWSVGAGNTEAFF. The CDR3 coding sequence is TGTGCCTGGAGTGTGGGGGCGGGGAACACTGAAGCTTTCTTT.